Listed below are T cell receptor beta chains from one sample, sequenced in a study of cytomegalovirus exposure and HLA in healthy donors. TCRdb's copy holds only in-frame clones and misses some; the assay was immunoSEQ multiplex PCR. This table has about 170,000 clones, about 85% appearing once. The sample comprised PBMCs. The source of these receptors is a boy aged 2 to 10 in good health and CMV-seronegative. CDR3s include the opening cysteine and the closing phenylalanine or tryptophan. Each record gives: V gene, J gene, D gene, CDR3 protein. The D gene is left open where the match is weak.

V: TRBV7-9
J: TRBJ2-5
D: .
CDR3: CSSSLLETQYF

V: TRBV13
J: TRBJ2-2
D: .
CDR3: CASSVVGGAGTGELFF

V: TRBV11-2
J: TRBJ2-7
D: TRBD1
CDR3: CASSLDSGQGAPDTTYEQYF

V: TRBV30
J: TRBJ1-1
D: TRBD1
CDR3: CAGDRVNTEAFF

V: TRBV5-1
J: TRBJ2-3
D: .
CDR3: CASSLVAGTDTQYF

V: TRBV4-1
J: TRBJ1-2
D: TRBD1
CDR3: CASSQDGDRGNGYTF

V: TRBV2
J: TRBJ2-7
D: TRBD2
CDR3: CASSEISGGEQYF

V: TRBV5-1
J: TRBJ1-5
D: .
CDR3: CASSLGGSSNQPQHF

V: TRBV6-1
J: TRBJ1-2
D: TRBD1
CDR3: CASSEGAGGSYTF

V: TRBV28
J: TRBJ2-1
D: .
CDR3: CASRELAERWIF

V: TRBV7-8
J: TRBJ1-5
D: TRBD1
CDR3: CASSLELRDRGTLLGQPQHF

V: TRBV16
J: TRBJ2-3
D: TRBD2
CDR3: CASSQSGGLTDTQYF

V: TRBV2
J: TRBJ2-7
D: TRBD2
CDR3: CASRGGTSGSYEQYF

V: TRBV30
J: TRBJ2-1
D: TRBD2
CDR3: CAWSVSSGLYNEQFF

V: TRBV11-2
J: TRBJ2-1
D: .
CDR3: CASSLDRTSNEQFF

V: TRBV18
J: TRBJ1-2
D: .
CDR3: CASSPQRPKEVHGYTF

V: TRBV6-1
J: TRBJ1-2
D: .
CDR3: CASRTLGGGYTF

V: TRBV28
J: TRBJ2-7
D: TRBD2
CDR3: CASREGGSGYEQYF

V: TRBV5-5
J: TRBJ1-1
D: TRBD1
CDR3: CASSPTRDRGGTEAFF

V: TRBV7-8
J: TRBJ1-2
D: .
CDR3: CASSQRRDYGYTF

V: TRBV12-5
J: TRBJ2-1
D: .
CDR3: CASGLVRKGGIGLAVYEQFF

V: TRBV29-1
J: TRBJ2-7
D: .
CDR3: CSVEEENLSYEQYF

V: TRBV7-8
J: TRBJ2-2
D: TRBD1
CDR3: CASSMPGQGARFF

V: TRBV11-2
J: TRBJ2-5
D: TRBD2
CDR3: CASSTWTSGEETQYF

V: TRBV27
J: TRBJ2-5
D: .
CDR3: CASSFGVSQETQYF

V: TRBV18
J: TRBJ1-1
D: TRBD1
CDR3: CASSPTGQGVLDTEAFF

V: TRBV13
J: TRBJ1-1
D: .
CDR3: CASSSTEPEAFF

V: TRBV2
J: TRBJ2-2
D: TRBD2
CDR3: CASSESDGLAGSTGELFF

V: TRBV2
J: TRBJ2-7
D: .
CDR3: CASSEYADEQYF

V: TRBV5-1
J: TRBJ1-3
D: .
CDR3: CASSPGGGNTIYF

V: TRBV5-4
J: TRBJ2-2
D: TRBD2
CDR3: CASSLVASGSPGELFF

V: TRBV4-1
J: TRBJ2-6
D: TRBD1
CDR3: CASNPGQDYSRANVLTF

V: TRBV29-1
J: TRBJ2-5
D: TRBD1
CDR3: CSVGDRGKETQYF

V: TRBV10-3
J: TRBJ2-2
D: .
CDR3: CAISADRTGELFF

V: TRBV9
J: .
D: TRBD2
CDR3: CASSVGSGTAYEQYF

V: TRBV9
J: TRBJ1-6
D: .
CDR3: CASSVGTDPNNSPPHF

V: TRBV12-5
J: TRBJ2-3
D: .
CDR3: CASGLGQSTDTQYF

V: TRBV6-5
J: TRBJ1-1
D: .
CDR3: CASSDLRGNTEAFF

V: TRBV5-1
J: TRBJ2-5
D: TRBD1
CDR3: CASSYDRVQETQYF

V: TRBV6-6
J: TRBJ2-3
D: .
CDR3: CAISPGHYTDTQYF

V: TRBV11-2
J: TRBJ2-5
D: .
CDR3: CASSTSGVGEETQYF

V: TRBV4-1
J: TRBJ1-1
D: .
CDR3: CASSQGRNTEAFF

V: TRBV28
J: TRBJ2-7
D: TRBD2
CDR3: CASSRIAGGYEQYF

V: TRBV7-8
J: TRBJ1-5
D: TRBD1
CDR3: CASSSWSGTGKNQPQHF

V: TRBV29-1
J: TRBJ2-5
D: TRBD1
CDR3: CSATGTVVQTQYF

V: TRBV7-9
J: TRBJ1-5
D: TRBD1
CDR3: CASSPTGVNNQPQHF

V: TRBV11-1
J: TRBJ1-1
D: .
CDR3: CASSPGIPDTEAFF

V: TRBV7-9
J: TRBJ2-1
D: .
CDR3: CASSLIRSNEQFF

V: TRBV10-2
J: TRBJ1-1
D: .
CDR3: CASYAGTLNTEAFF

V: TRBV27
J: TRBJ2-5
D: .
CDR3: CASSRGETQYF